This TCR beta chain stems from a study of T cell responses to AZD1222 COVID-19 vaccine. TCRdb keeps only in-frame clones here, not all; method: immunoSEQ multiplex PCR. The table shows roughly 53,000 clones, with roughly 80% occurring only once. The CDR3 has 11 residues. Trimming removed 5 bases at V and 9 bases at J, with 11 bases between. Germline CDR1 and CDR2: LGHDT and YNNKEL (reference sequence). The rearrangement uses TRBV3-1 (or the pseudogene TRBV3-2) and TRBJ2-7; D is perhaps TRBD1 (5 bases). This material consisted of peripheral blood, taken on day 0 of AZD1222 vaccination. The origin of this receptor is an adult in good health. The CDR3 region has the DNA TGTGCCAGCAGCTTACAGGACCGGCAGTACTTC. Protein product: CASSLQDRQYF.